The entry that follows covers one T cell receptor beta chain sequence. The sample comes from a study of blood T cell repertoires in COVID-19. Profiling relied on immunoSEQ multiplex PCR, and the TCRdb table lists in-frame clones only, not all of them. Of tens of thousands of clones listed, approximately 89% are singletons. Germline assignment: CDR1 MDHEN and CDR2 SYDVKM. The ends were cut back, 6 bases at V and 5 bases at J, with 14 bases in the middle. The CDR3 loop spans 15 amino acids. The TCR sequence derives from a man in his forties or fifties with acute or convalescent COVID-19. This chain links TRBV28 with TRBJ1-6, with D perhaps matching TRBD1 (6 bases). The source material was peripheral blood. Here the CDR3 DNA reads TGTGCCAGCAGGCCGTCCCAGGGGAATAATTCACCCCTCCACTTT. This codes for CASRPSQGNNSPLHF.